The T cell receptor (beta chain) described here comes from a study of OX40 agonist ivuxolimab in advanced cancers. At the level of the study: An agonistic human IgG2 monoclonal antibody against OX40 (CD134) was given. Checkpoint inhibitors had been given previously to roughly 40% of patients.

The CDR3 is 14 amino acids. Germline CDR1 is MNHEY and CDR2 is SMNVEV (reference sequence). The V end was cut by 5 bases, the J end by 0 bases, with 11 bases between. Some clones are missing from TCRdb's copy, which holds only in-frame ones; the method was immunoSEQ multiplex PCR. The repertoire holds about 83,000 clones, with about 86% as singletons. The sample was CD4+ or CD8+ T cells sorted from blood, taken in a trial of the OX40 agonist ivuxolimab. The chain couples TRBV27 to TRBJ2-7; D call uncertain. The TCR sequence derives from an adult with an advanced solid tumor such as melanoma, head and neck, liver or kidney cancer. The CDR3 spells CASSLTPPSYEQYF. In DNA form, the CDR3 reads TGTGCCAGCAGTCTCACCCCTCCCTCCTACGAGCAGTACTTC.